One sample yielded the 16 T cell receptor beta chains listed below, sequenced in a study of blood T cell repertoires in COVID-19. The repertoire was sequenced with immunoSEQ multiplex PCR; TCRdb's copy has only in-frame clones and lacks some. Here the sample spans some 320,000 clones, roughly 89% being singletons. The sample comprised PBMCs or T cells enriched from blood (not recorded which). Receptors originate from a man aged 55 to 70 who had recovered from COVID-19.

The chain links TRBV4-1 to TRBJ1-5; possible D gene TRBD1, 5 bases. The CDR3 totals 16 residues. CDR1 and CDR2 from the germline V gene are MGHRA and YSYEKL. Trimming shortened V by 0 bases and J by 1 base, and 10 bases separated the two germline ends. The chain's CDR3 is CASSQDGARSNQPQHF. Written as DNA, the CDR3 is TGCGCCAGCAGCCAAGATGGGGCCCGAAGCAATCAGCCCCAGCATTTT.

This sequence joins TRBV19 and TRBJ2-1; maybe TRBD2 (7 bases). Germline V lookup: CDR1 LNHDA, CDR2 SQIVND (reference sequence). The V end was cut by 6 bases, the J end by 7 bases, with 16 bases between. The length of the CDR3 is 14 residues. CDR3 amino acids: CASRGGGFVNEQFF. The CDR3 DNA follows: TGTGCCAGTAGAGGCGGGGGCTTTGTGAATGAGCAGTTCTTC.

The J gene is TRBJ1-5, the V gene TRBV20-1; D is uncertain. CDR1 and CDR2 (germline): DFQATT, SNEGSKA (reference sequence). Trimming removed 3 bases at V and 2 bases at J, with 8 bases between. The CDR3 sequence is 13 residues long. This chain's CDR3 is CSASSGGNQPQHF. CDR3 sequence (DNA): TGCAGTGCTAGTTCGGGAGGCAATCAGCCCCAGCATTTT.

This chain uses TRBV6-6 with TRBJ2-3, with 11 bases that match TRBD2. The CDR3 is 16 amino acids. Germline trimming cut 4 bases from V and 1 base from J; bases unmatched to any gene: 4. CDR1 and CDR2 (germline): MNHNY, SVGAGI (reference sequence). The CDR3 DNA is TGTGCCAGCAGTTCTCCTAGCGGGAGGCGCACAGATACGCAGTATTTT. It specifies CASSSPSGRRTDTQYF.

The rearrangement links TRBV12-3 or TRBV12-4 to TRBJ1-2; D might be TRBD1 (6 bases). The CDR3 sequence is 13 residues long. The V end lost 1 base, the J end lost 8 bases, and 11 bases lay between the germline ends. The CDR3 DNA reads as TGTGCCAGCAGTTTAGGTCAGGGGCCGGGCTACACCTTC. Its protein is CASSLGQGPGYTF.

The rearrangement uses TRBV4-1 and TRBJ2-5; TRBD1 matches 12 bases. This CDR3 is built from 15 residues. V gave up 5 bases and J gave up 2 bases; unmatched junction bases: 3. Germline V gene data show CDR1 as MGHRA and CDR2 as YSYEKL. Here the CDR3 reads CASSGTGGGQETQYF. The CDR3, as DNA: TGCGCCAGCAGCGGGACAGGGGGCGGTCAAGAGACCCAGTACTTC.

The chain carries TRBV4-1 and TRBJ2-1; TRBD2 is a possible D gene (6 bases). This CDR3 spans 16 amino acids. In germline, CDR1 is MGHRA, CDR2 YSYEKL. V was trimmed by 0 bases and J by 4 bases, leaving 13 bases between them. Written as DNA, the CDR3 is TGCGCCAGCAGCCAAGAACCTAGCGCTAAGTACAATGAGCAGTTCTTC. Its protein product is CASSQEPSAKYNEQFF.

The CDR3 coding sequence is TGTGCCAGCAGTTACAATTCCCCCTATGGCTACACCTTC. Translating it yields CASSYNSPYGYTF. J is TRBJ1-2 and V is TRBV28; D unresolved. The germline V gene encodes CDR1 MDHEN and CDR2 SYDVKM. The CDR3 sequence is 13 residues long. V was shortened by 4 bases and J by 4 bases, with 10 bases between the two germline ends.

This chain joins TRBV7-3 and TRBJ2-7; TRBD2 aligns across 7 bases. Germline lookup yields CDR1 SGHTA and CDR2 FQGTGA. The V segment lost 3 bases and the J segment 2 bases; nucleotides outside the gene matches: 13. CDR3 size: 17 residues. CDR3 in amino acids: CASSLYGGTSETYEQYF. Written as DNA, the CDR3 is TGTGCCAGCAGCTTGTACGGCGGAACTAGCGAAACCTACGAGCAGTACTTC.

The chain has TRBV3-1 (or the pseudogene TRBV3-2) and TRBJ2-5; 7 nucleotides line up with TRBD2. With V trimmed by 2 bases and J by 4 bases, 4 bases remained unmatched. This CDR3 is built from 14 residues. Germline assignment: CDR1 LGHDT and CDR2 YNNKEL (reference sequence). In DNA form, the CDR3 reads TGTGCCAGCAGCCAATGGACGGGGGGAGAGACCCAGTACTTC. Translated: CASSQWTGGETQYF.

V gene TRBV5-6 combines with J gene TRBJ1-5, with unresolved D. With 0 bases removed from V and 4 bases from J, the gap between germline ends came to 8 bases. The CDR3 has 14 residues. Looked up from germline, CDR1 is SGHDT and CDR2 is YYEEEE. DNA of the CDR3: TGTGCCAGCAGCTTGGGCATCGGGAATCAGCCCCAGCATTTT. It translates to CASSLGIGNQPQHF.

This clone was observed a single time. J is TRBJ1-2 and V is TRBV7-6; D may be TRBD1 (6 bases). This CDR3 comprises 14 residues. CDR1 and CDR2 from the germline V gene are SGHVS and FNYEAQ. Trimming removed 5 bases at V and 4 bases at J, with 14 bases between. The CDR3 region is CASSPPDRFYGYTF. The CDR3 nucleotides are TGTGCCAGCAGCCCCCCGGACAGATTCTATGGCTACACCTTC.

This clone showed up just a few times. The V and J genes are TRBV28 and TRBJ1-2, with D unclear. V gave up 3 bases and J gave up 2 bases, with 10 bases separating them. Germline loops: CDR1 MDHEN, CDR2 SYDVKM. The CDR3 consists of 14 residues. The CDR3 region is CASSLAGRNYGYTF. Written as DNA, the CDR3 is TGTGCCAGCAGTTTGGCAGGTAGAAACTATGGCTACACCTTC.

The chain links TRBV3-1 (or the pseudogene TRBV3-2) to TRBJ1-6, with D possibly matching TRBD1 (6 bases). Germline values: CDR1 LGHDT, CDR2 YNNKEL (reference sequence). The CDR3 sequence is 17 residues long. V was pared by 0 bases and J by 2 bases, with 11 bases between. CDR3 DNA: TGTGCCAGCAGCCAAGATCCAGGGGCGACCTATAATTCACCCCTCCACTTT. Translation gives CASSQDPGATYNSPLHF.

CDR3 sequence: CASYPGVTATNEKLFF. CDR3 in DNA: TGTGCCAGTTATCCGGGGGTAACGGCAACTAATGAAAAACTGTTTTTT. The chain has TRBV19 and TRBJ1-4; maybe TRBD1 (5 bases). Germline V CDR1 and CDR2: LNHDA, SQIVND (reference sequence). The CDR3 extends over 16 amino acids. Trimming pared 8 bases from V and 0 bases from J, leaving 16 bases between.

The gene calls are TRBV19 and TRBJ2-1; 7 nucleotides agree with TRBD1. This CDR3 region has 13 residues. The J segment lost 9 bases and the V segment lost 5 bases, leaving 7 bases of the junction unmatched. From germline, CDR1 is LNHDA and CDR2 SQIVND (reference sequence). The CDR3 spells CASSFIRTGEQFF. CDR3 in DNA: TGTGCCAGTAGTTTTATACGGACAGGTGAGCAGTTCTTC.